The subject of this entry is one T cell receptor beta chain. Its specificity is not known. This sample stems from a study of CD8 T cells in Susac syndrome. Notes on the study in general: It was acknowledged in the study that its TCR sequencing and HLA analysis involved a relatively small number of individuals.

RNA, at roughly 0.45 to 1 ug, was reverse transcribed with random hexamers. Amplification of TCR beta CDR3 spanned 54 Vbeta and 13 Jbeta via immunoSEQ multiplex PCR. MiXCR, applied by TCRdb to the immunoSEQ multiplex PCR reads, yields one record per CDR3 protein. The table lists about 210,000 distinct CDR3 sequences, 93% of them singletons. CD8+ and CD4+ T cells from blood underwent TCR beta sequencing, which was carried out in a high-throughput format. Isolation of CD8+ and CD4+ T cells was performed negatively, whereas enrichment of TEMRA cells was done by FACS. The clonotype was recovered from a human donor in good health. The source material was CD4+ T cells from PBMCs.

The DNA for the CDR3 is TGTGCCAGCAGGATGACATCCGTAGCCAAAAACATTCAGTACTTC. It encodes CASRMTSVAKNIQYF. The chain combines TRBV6-5 with TRBJ2-4; D is uncertain. The V gene's germline CDR1 is MNHEY and CDR2 SVGAGI. CDR3 length equals 15 residues. The ends were cut back, 6 bases at V and 0 bases at J, with 12 bases in the middle.